Following are 28 T cell receptor beta chains from one sample sequenced in a study of T cell responses to AZD1222 COVID-19 vaccine. Sequenced by immunoSEQ multiplex PCR; TCRdb stores in-frame clones only, minus some. Seen here are around 71,000 clones, about 82% observed once, and the top ten hold approximately 2.9%. This sample comprised peripheral blood, obtained on day 0 of AZD1222 vaccination. Receptor source: an adult in good health.

This chain connects TRBV4-1 to TRBJ1-2; 8 nucleotides align to TRBD1. The J segment lost 4 bases and the V segment lost 5 bases, leaving 3 bases of the junction unmatched. This CDR3 has 13 residues. Germline V CDR1 and CDR2: MGHRA, YSYEKL. In nucleotides, the CDR3 is TGCGCCAGCAGCGGACAGGGTGGCTATGGCTACACCTTC. This codes for CASSGQGGYGYTF.

The chain recombines TRBV4-3 with TRBJ1-1; D ambiguous. V shed 0 bases and J shed 2 bases, with 7 bases lying between them. Germline V gene data show CDR1 as LGHNA and CDR2 as YSLEER. CDR3 length equals 14 residues. The CDR3 nucleotides are TGCGCCAGCAGCCAAGATCCCAGTAACACTGAAGCTTTCTTT. It codes for CASSQDPSNTEAFF.

The chain has TRBV6-2 or TRBV6-3 and TRBJ2-1; D unclear. The CDR3 runs 16 residues. The V and J ends lost 0 bases and 0 bases respectively, with 9 bases between them. Germline V gene lookup returns CDR1 MNHEY and CDR2 SVGEGT. Here the CDR3 DNA reads TGTGCCAGCAGTTACTCGGCGGTGAGCTCCTACAATGAGCAGTTCTTC. Encoded protein: CASSYSAVSSYNEQFF.

This clone has at least ten counts. This chain joins TRBV19 and TRBJ2-3, with TRBD2 matching over 11 bases. The CDR3 is made up of 18 amino acids. Losses at the gene ends were 6 bases for V and 0 bases for J; bases not matched to a gene: 11. The germline V gene encodes CDR1 LNHDA and CDR2 SQIVND (reference sequence). The CDR3 DNA follows: TGTGCCAGTAGCCCGGGACTAGCGGAGGCCGCTAGCACAGATACGCAGTATTTT. The encoded protein is CASSPGLAEAASTDTQYF.

This clone was counted once. The rearrangement uses TRBV5-4 and TRBJ2-2; 9 bases map to TRBD2. This CDR3 contains 13 residues. V trimming: 5 bases; J trimming: 7 bases; junction bases outside the gene matches: 3. Germline lookup yields CDR1 SGHNT and CDR2 YYREEE (reference sequence). CDR3 amino acids: CASRPSGIGELFF. For the CDR3, the DNA is TGTGCCAGCAGACCTAGCGGGATCGGGGAGCTGTTTTTT.

The sample holds one count of this clone. V gene TRBV4-3 combines with J gene TRBJ1-2, with a weak D call TRBD1 (5 bases). Germline-derived CDR1 and CDR2 are LGHNA and YSLEER. The CDR3 is made up of 16 amino acids. Trimming cost V 0 bases and J 4 bases, with 15 bases left between them. The CDR3 loop is CASSQDNAGNSYGYTF. CDR3 bases: TGCGCCAGCAGCCAAGATAATGCAGGGAACAGCTATGGCTACACCTTC.

V gene TRBV27 combines with J gene TRBJ2-5; weak D call: TRBD1 (6 bases). Germline V gene lookup returns CDR1 MNHEY and CDR2 SMNVEV (reference sequence). V lost 5 bases to trimming and J lost 5 bases, with 15 bases between them. The CDR3 length is 14 residues. In DNA form, the CDR3 reads TGTGCCAGCAGTGGGCAGTCTAGGGGGGAGACCCAGTACTTC. Amino acids: CASSGQSRGETQYF.

V and J are TRBV19 and TRBJ1-4; no firm D call. Trimming removed 1 base from V and 6 bases from J, with 24 bases in between. Germline CDR1 reads LNHDA; CDR2 reads SQIVND (reference sequence). The CDR3 loop spans 19 amino acids. The CDR3 is CASSIGRPARESHDEKLFF. DNA of the CDR3: TGTGCCAGTAGTATAGGAAGACCAGCCCGTGAATCCCATGATGAAAAACTGTTTTTT.

The chain is built from TRBV14 and TRBJ2-5; TRBD1 matches at 10 bases. This CDR3 contains 15 residues. Germline lookup yields CDR1 SGHDN and CDR2 FVKESK. Unmatched junction bases numbered 2, after V lost 0 bases and J lost 4 bases. The CDR3 protein is CASSQDDRGRETQYF. The CDR3 DNA reads TGTGCCAGCAGCCAAGACGACAGGGGGCGAGAGACCCAGTACTTC.

V gene TRBV6-5 combines with J gene TRBJ2-2; 11 positions agree with TRBD2. This CDR3 has 16 residues. The J segment lost 5 bases and the V segment lost 4 bases, leaving 6 bases of the junction unmatched. Germline loops: CDR1 MNHEY, CDR2 SVGAGI. The CDR3 loop is CASSSESSGRTGELFF. DNA for the CDR3: TGTGCCAGCAGTTCCGAGTCTAGCGGGAGGACCGGGGAGCTGTTTTTT.

CDR3 amino acids: CASSQAPSGRTSWYGYTF. The CDR3 nucleotides are TGTGCCAGCAGCCAAGCCCCGTCCGGACGGACCTCCTGGTATGGCTACACCTTC. The rearrangement uses TRBV4-2 and TRBJ1-2; D unclear. This CDR3 is built from 18 residues. V dropped 1 base and J dropped 5 bases, with 23 bases sitting between them. The germline V gene has CDR1 LGHNA and CDR2 YNFKEQ.

The rearrangement links TRBV27 to TRBJ1-6, with 7 bases lining up with TRBD1. The CDR3 length is 13 residues. Germline trimming cut 8 bases from V and 7 bases from J; bases unmatched to any gene: 5. CDR1 and CDR2 from the germline V gene are MNHEY and SMNVEV (reference sequence). The CDR3: CASGTRGNSPLHF. The CDR3 region has the DNA TGTGCCAGCGGGACCAGGGGGAATTCACCCCTCCACTTT.

This clone was picked up a small number of times. The chain carries TRBV10-1 and TRBJ1-5; 9 bases line up with TRBD1. The germline gives CDR1 WNHNN, CDR2 SYGVQD (reference sequence). Trimming at V came to 7 bases and at J to 7 bases, leaving 8 bases not matched to a gene. The CDR3 is 14 residues long. The CDR3 nucleotides read TGCGCCAGCACCCGGACAGGGGTGGCACAGCCCCAGCATTTT. Its translation is CASTRTGVAQPQHF.

This clone was counted a few times. Within the sample, other DNA sequences also encode this same CDR3. The V gene is TRBV7-2, the J gene TRBJ2-7, with D maybe TRBD2 (6 bases). Trimming left V 1 base short and J 4 bases short, with 8 bases between. CDR3 length: 13 amino acids. Germline V gives CDR1 SGHTA, CDR2 FQGNSA. The CDR3 reads CASSLGRDYEQYF. The DNA of the CDR3 is TGTGCCAGCAGCTTAGGGCGGGATTACGAGCAGTACTTC.

The chain links TRBV4-2 to TRBJ2-1; TRBD2 agrees at 13 bases. The CDR3 length is 18 residues. In germline, CDR1 is LGHNA, CDR2 YNFKEQ. V trimming: 0 bases; J trimming: 5 bases; junction bases outside the gene matches: 7. CDR3 protein: CASSQEVTSGGADNEQFF. In nucleotides, the CDR3 is TGTGCCAGCAGCCAAGAAGTCACTAGCGGGGGGGCTGACAATGAGCAGTTCTTC.

V gene TRBV6-1 combines with J gene TRBJ1-6; TRBD1 might be the D (5 bases). Per germline, CDR1 MNHNS and CDR2 SASEGT. The CDR3 loop spans 13 amino acids. The V end was cut by 2 bases, the J end by 14 bases, with 13 bases between. The CDR3 loop is CASSELGVPALHF. CDR3 DNA sequence: TGTGCCAGCAGTGAATTGGGGGTACCGGCCCTCCACTTT.

The chain combines TRBV2 with TRBJ2-2, with 14 bases lining up with TRBD2. This CDR3 contains 18 residues. The trim removed 2 bases at V and 0 bases at J, leaving 2 bases unmatched. Germline lookup yields CDR1 SNHLY and CDR2 FYNNEI. The chain's CDR3 is CASSERGLAGANTGELFF. The CDR3 DNA sequence: TGTGCCAGCAGTGAAAGGGGACTAGCGGGGGCGAACACCGGGGAGCTGTTTTTT.

This chain links TRBV30 with TRBJ2-7, with D possibly matching TRBD1 (6 bases). This CDR3 region has 13 residues. Germline V gives CDR1 GTSNPN, CDR2 SVGIG (reference sequence). V was clipped by 6 bases and J by 0 bases, with 12 bases between them. For the CDR3, the DNA is TGTGCCTGCAACCGGGACAACTCCTACGAGCAGTACTTC. Amino acid sequence: CACNRDNSYEQYF.

This sequence joins TRBV4-2 and TRBJ1-6, with 9 bases identical to TRBD1. The trim removed 0 bases at V and 1 base at J, leaving 7 bases unmatched. The CDR3 is made up of 19 amino acids. Germline V gene sequence: CDR1 LGHNA, CDR2 YNFKEQ. DNA of the CDR3: TGTGCCAGCAGCCAAGATGCCGGGACAGGGAGATCCTATAATTCACCCCTCCACTTT. It translates to CASSQDAGTGRSYNSPLHF.

A single count supports this clone. The chain uses TRBV1 and TRBJ2-3; the table's D gene call, TRBD2, was not cross checked with the DNA. TRBV1 is described as a pseudogene. CDR3 length: 16 amino acids. In DNA, the CDR3 is TGCACCAGCAGCCAAGATAAGGGACTCGTCACAGATACGCAGTATTTT. It yields the protein CTSSQDKGLVTDTQYF.

The chain links TRBV7-9 to TRBJ2-3; no clear D gene. The germline V gene encodes CDR1 SEHNR and CDR2 FQNEAQ (reference sequence). The V and J ends lost 10 bases and 0 bases respectively, with 11 bases between them. This CDR3 comprises 13 residues. CDR3 coding DNA: TGTGCCAACGTACGCTTTAGCACAGATACGCAGTATTTT. It specifies CANVRFSTDTQYF. Full variable domain (rest looked up from reference TRBV7-9 and TRBJ2-3): DTGVSQNPRHKITKRGQNVTFRCDPISEHNRLYWYRQTLGQGPEFLTYFQNEAQLEKSRLLSDRFSAERPKGSFSTLEIQRTEQGDSAMYLCANVRFSTDTQYFGPGTRLTVL.

V is TRBV5-6 and J is TRBJ1-1; 8 nucleotides agree with TRBD1. CDR3 length equals 14 residues. Per germline, CDR1 SGHDT and CDR2 YYEEEE. The trim removed 5 bases at V and 5 bases at J, leaving 8 bases unmatched. The CDR3 protein is CASSSPGGGTEAFF. CDR3 DNA sequence: TGTGCCAGCAGTTCGCCAGGGGGCGGAACTGAAGCTTTCTTT.

In DNA, the CDR3 is TGCAGCGCCGACGGGGGGACCGGGGAGCTGTTTTTT. Translating it yields CSADGGTGELFF. The V call is TRBV29-1, the J call TRBJ2-2; 7 bases map to TRBD2. This CDR3 contains 12 residues. V shed 7 bases and J 5 bases; nucleotides not matched to a gene: 4. The germline V gene encodes CDR1 SQVTM and CDR2 ANQGSEA.

This clone was picked up a small number of times. The chain employs TRBV6-5 and TRBJ2-1; D is ambiguous. CDR1 is MNHEY and CDR2 is SVGAGI in the germline V gene. V was clipped by 4 bases and J by 0 bases, with 13 bases between them. The CDR3 is 16 residues long. Written as DNA, the CDR3 is TGTGCCAGCAGTTTCAGCAACCCGGACTCCTACAATGAGCAGTTCTTC. It is translated as CASSFSNPDSYNEQFF.

The genes are TRBV6-6 and TRBJ1-2; 7 positions agree with TRBD1. This CDR3 spans 13 amino acids. CDR1 MNHNY and CDR2 SVGAGI come from the germline V gene (reference sequence). The V and J ends lost 8 bases and 7 bases, in that order; junction bases with no gene match: 10. CDR3 in DNA: TGTGCCAGCGCTCAAGGGGGCGGGTTTGGCTACACCTTC. This sequence encodes CASAQGGGFGYTF.

This sequence joins TRBV3-1 (or the pseudogene TRBV3-2) and TRBJ2-5; 9 bases fit TRBD1. CDR3 length: 17 residues. The ends lost 1 base at V and 4 bases at J; junction bases unmatched: 10. CDR1 is LGHDT and CDR2 is YNNKEL in the germline V gene (reference sequence). CDR3 in amino acids: CASSQGRGQGIAETQYF. CDR3 coding DNA: TGTGCCAGCAGCCAAGGAAGGGGACAGGGTATCGCAGAGACCCAGTACTTC.

V is TRBV7-2 and J is TRBJ2-5; D is unclear. Germline CDR1 SGHTA, CDR2 FQGNSA. The CDR3 runs to 11 residues. Between the trimmed V and J ends, which lost 3 bases and 5 bases, there was a span of 4 bases. For the CDR3, the DNA is TGTGCCAGCAGCTTCCGTGAGACCCAGTACTTC. Encoded protein: CASSFRETQYF.

V gene TRBV5-1 combines with J gene TRBJ2-5; 9 positions match TRBD2. Germline V lookup: CDR1 SGHRS, CDR2 YFSETQ. This CDR3 contains 18 residues. V gave up 0 bases and J gave up 5 bases; unmatched junction bases: 14. Written as DNA, the CDR3 is TGCGCCAGCAGCTTGGGTGGGACTAGCTTTTCCCGGAGGGAGACCCAGTACTTC. Residues: CASSLGGTSFSRRETQYF.